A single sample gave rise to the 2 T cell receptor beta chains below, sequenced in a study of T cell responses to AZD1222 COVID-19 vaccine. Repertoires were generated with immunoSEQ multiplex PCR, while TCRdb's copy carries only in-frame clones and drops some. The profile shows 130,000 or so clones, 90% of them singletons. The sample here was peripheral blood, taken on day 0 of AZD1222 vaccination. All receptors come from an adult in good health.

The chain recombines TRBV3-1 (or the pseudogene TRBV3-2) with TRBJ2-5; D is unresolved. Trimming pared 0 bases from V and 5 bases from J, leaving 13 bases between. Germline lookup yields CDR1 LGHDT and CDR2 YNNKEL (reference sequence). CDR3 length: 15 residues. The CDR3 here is CASSQEVGFGETQYF. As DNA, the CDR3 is TGTGCCAGCAGCCAAGAGGTGGGGTTCGGGGAGACCCAGTACTTC.

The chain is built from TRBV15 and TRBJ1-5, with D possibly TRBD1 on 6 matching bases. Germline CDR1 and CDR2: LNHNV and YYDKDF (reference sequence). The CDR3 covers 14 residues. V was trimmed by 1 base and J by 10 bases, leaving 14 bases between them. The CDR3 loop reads CATSRAGAGEPQHF. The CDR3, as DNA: TGTGCCACCAGCAGAGCTGGGGCAGGGGAACCCCAGCATTTT.